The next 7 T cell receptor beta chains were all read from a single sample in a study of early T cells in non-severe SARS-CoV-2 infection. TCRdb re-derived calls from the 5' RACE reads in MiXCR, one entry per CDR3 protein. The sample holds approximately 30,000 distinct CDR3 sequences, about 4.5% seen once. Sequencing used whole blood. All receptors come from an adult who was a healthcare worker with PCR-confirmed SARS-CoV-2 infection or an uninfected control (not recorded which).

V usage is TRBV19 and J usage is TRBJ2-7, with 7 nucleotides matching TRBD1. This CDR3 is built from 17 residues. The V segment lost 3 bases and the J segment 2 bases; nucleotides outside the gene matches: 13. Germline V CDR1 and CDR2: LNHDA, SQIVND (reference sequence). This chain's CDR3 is CASSMTRDREKPYEQYF. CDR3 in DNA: TGTGCCAGTAGTATGACCCGGGACAGAGAAAAACCCTACGAGCAGTACTTC.

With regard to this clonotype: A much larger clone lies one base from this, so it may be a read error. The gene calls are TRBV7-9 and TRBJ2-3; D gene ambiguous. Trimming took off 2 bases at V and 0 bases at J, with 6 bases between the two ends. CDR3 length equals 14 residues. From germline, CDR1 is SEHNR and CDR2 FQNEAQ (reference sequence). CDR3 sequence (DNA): TGTGCCAGCAGCTTACTCGACAGCACAGATACGCAGTATTTT. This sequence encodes CASSLLDSTDTQYF.

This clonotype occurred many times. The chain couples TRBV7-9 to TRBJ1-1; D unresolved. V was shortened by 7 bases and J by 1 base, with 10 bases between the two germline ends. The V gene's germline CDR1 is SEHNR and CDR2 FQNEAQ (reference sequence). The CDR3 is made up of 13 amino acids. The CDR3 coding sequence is TGTGCCAGCATTGGGCACCCGAACACTGAAGCTTTCTTT. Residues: CASIGHPNTEAFF.

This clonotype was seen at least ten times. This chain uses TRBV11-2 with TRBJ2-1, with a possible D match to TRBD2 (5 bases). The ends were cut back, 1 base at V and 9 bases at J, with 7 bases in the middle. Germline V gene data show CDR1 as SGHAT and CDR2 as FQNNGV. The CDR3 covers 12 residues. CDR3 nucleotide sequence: TGTGCCAGCAGCTTAGCCGGGGTTGAGCAGTTCTTC. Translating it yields CASSLAGVEQFF.

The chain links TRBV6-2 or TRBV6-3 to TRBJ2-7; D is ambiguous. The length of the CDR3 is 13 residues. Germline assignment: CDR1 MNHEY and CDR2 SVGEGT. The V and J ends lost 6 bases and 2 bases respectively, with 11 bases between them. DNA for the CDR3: TGTGCCAGCAGGTCCACCGTGACCTACGAGCAGTACTTC. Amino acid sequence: CASRSTVTYEQYF.

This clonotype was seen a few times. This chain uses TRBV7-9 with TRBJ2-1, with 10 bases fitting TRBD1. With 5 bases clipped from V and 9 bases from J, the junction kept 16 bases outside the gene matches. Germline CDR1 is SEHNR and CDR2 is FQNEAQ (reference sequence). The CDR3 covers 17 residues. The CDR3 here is CASSKGGTGVRKVEQFF. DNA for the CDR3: TGTGCCAGCAGCAAAGGCGGGACAGGGGTGAGGAAGGTTGAGCAGTTCTTC.

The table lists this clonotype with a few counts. CDR3 region: CASSDDEKLFF. As DNA, the CDR3 is TGTGCCAGCAGTGATGACGAAAAACTGTTTTTT. The chain recombines TRBV2 with TRBJ1-4; D unresolved. CDR3 length equals 11 residues. V was shortened by 3 bases and J by 8 bases, with 4 bases between the two germline ends. The V gene's germline CDR1 is SNHLY and CDR2 FYNNEI.